This TCR beta chain was recovered during a study of blood T cell repertoires in COVID-19. Whole-study context: Researchers got acute and convalescent COVID-19 samples from the United States, Italy and Spain. Sources were T cells, B-cell-depleted T cells, or PBMCs; the material itself was cDNA or gDNA.

Original processing methods: Estimates of nucleated cell counts were drawn from the amplification of reference gene primers. This table comes from immunoSEQ multiplex PCR, and its TCRdb copy is limited to in-frame clones, with some not included. V, J and clone size are taken as reported in that table, and D and trimming were inferred from the DNA itself. The sample includes 15,000 or so clones, 85% to 95% of them seen just once. The specimen was peripheral blood. The source of this sequence is a human donor with active COVID-19. The donor label of this sample is uncertain.

CDR3 sequence: CASSLGQMNTEAFF. The CDR3 DNA follows: TGTGCCAGCAGCTTAGGGCAGATGAACACTGAAGCTTTCTTT. V is TRBV7-8 and J is TRBJ1-1; D is undetermined. This CDR3 region has 14 residues. Between the trimmed V and J ends, which lost 1 base and 0 bases, there was a span of 6 bases. Germline values: CDR1 SGHVS, CDR2 FQNEAQ. The whole variable domain, filled in from reference TRBV7-8 and TRBJ1-1, reads GAGVSQSPRYKVAKRGQDVALRCDPISGHVSLFWYQQALGQGPEFLTYFQNEAQLDKSGLPSDRFFAERPEGSVSTLKIQRTQQEDSAVYLCASSLGQMNTEAFFGQGTRLTVV.